The T cell receptor (beta chain) described here comes from a study of OX40 agonist ivuxolimab in advanced cancers. Measured with immunoSEQ multiplex PCR; TCRdb has only the in-frame clones, and not every one. The sample consists of around 70,000 clones, about four fifths of them appearing once. Peripheral blood came from all dose cohorts at three timepoints. This clone has a single count. Trimming took off 6 bases at V and 6 bases at J, with 9 bases between the two ends. The CDR3 contains 12 residues. CDR1 and CDR2 (germline): SQVTM, ANQGSEA. The input for sequencing was CD4+ or CD8+ T cells sorted from blood, taken in a trial of the OX40 agonist ivuxolimab. This receptor was taken from an adult with an advanced solid tumor such as melanoma, head and neck, liver or kidney cancer. This chain connects TRBV29-1 to TRBJ1-6; D is unclear. The CDR3 region has the DNA TGCAGCGTCGGAGAGGCTAATTCACCCCTCCACTTT. This sequence encodes CSVGEANSPLHF.